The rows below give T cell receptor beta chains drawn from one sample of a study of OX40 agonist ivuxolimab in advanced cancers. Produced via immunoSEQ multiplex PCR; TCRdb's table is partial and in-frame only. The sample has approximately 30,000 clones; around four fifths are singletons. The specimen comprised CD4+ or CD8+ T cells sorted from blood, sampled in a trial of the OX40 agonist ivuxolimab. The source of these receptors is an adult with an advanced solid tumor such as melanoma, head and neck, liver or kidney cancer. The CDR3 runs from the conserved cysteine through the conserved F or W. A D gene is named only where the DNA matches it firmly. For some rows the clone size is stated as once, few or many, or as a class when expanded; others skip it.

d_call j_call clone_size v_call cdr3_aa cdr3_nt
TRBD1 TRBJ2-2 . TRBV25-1 CASISGGQGKSGELFF TGTGCCAGCATATCGGGCGGACAGGGGAAGTCCGGGGAGCTGTTTTTT
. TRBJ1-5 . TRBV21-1 CASSYYTENQPQHF TGTGCCAGCAGCTATTATACTGAGAATCAGCCCCAGCATTTT
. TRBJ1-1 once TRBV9 CASSVGRNTEAFF TGTGCCAGCAGCGTAGGGAGGAACACTGAAGCTTTCTTT
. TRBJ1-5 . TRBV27 CASARDTNQPQHF TGTGCCAGCGCCCGGGACACAAATCAGCCCCAGCATTTT
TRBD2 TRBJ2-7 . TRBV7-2 CASSLLAGSLTYEQYF TGTGCCAGCAGCTTACTAGCGGGGAGTCTCACCTACGAGCAGTACTTC
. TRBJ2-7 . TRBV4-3 CASSQDTGNPYEQYF TGCGCCAGCAGCCAAGACACAGGGAACCCCTACGAGCAGTACTTC
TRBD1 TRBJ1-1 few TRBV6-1 CASSKGQGWNTEAFF TGTGCCAGCAGTAAGGGACAGGGGTGGAACACTGAAGCTTTCTTT
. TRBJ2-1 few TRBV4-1 CASSQDSGTSGALEQFF TGCGCCAGCAGCCAAGATTCGGGGACCTCCGGGGCGTTAGAGCAGTTCTTC
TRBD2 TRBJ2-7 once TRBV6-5 CASSYVLAGTYEQYF TGTGCCAGCAGTTACGTACTAGCGGGGACCTACGAGCAGTACTTC
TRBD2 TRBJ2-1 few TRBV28 CASSSRTSGTYNEQFF TGTGCCAGCAGTTCCCGCACTAGCGGGACCTACAATGAGCAGTTCTTC
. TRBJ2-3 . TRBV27 CASSLAAGHTTDTQYF TGTGCCAGCAGTTTGGCAGCCGGTCACACCACAGATACGCAGTATTTT
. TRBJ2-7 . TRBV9 CASSQEGGLSYEQYF TGTGCCAGCAGCCAAGAAGGTGGACTCTCCTACGAGCAGTACTTC
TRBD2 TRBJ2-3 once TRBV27 CASSFVLAGGADTQYF TGTGCCAGCAGTTTCGTACTAGCGGGAGGTGCAGATACGCAGTATTTT
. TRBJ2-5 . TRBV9 CASSVEGPAETQYF TGTGCCAGCAGCGTGGAGGGACCCGCCGAGACCCAGTACTTC
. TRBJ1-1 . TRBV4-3 CASSLRGTEAFF TGCGCCAGCAGCCTTCGGGGAACTGAAGCTTTCTTT
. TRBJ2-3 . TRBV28 CASSPTTKASTDTQYF TGTGCCAGCAGTCCTACTACGAAGGCTAGCACAGATACGCAGTATTTT
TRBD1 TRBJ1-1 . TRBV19 CASGTGTANTEAFF TGTGCCAGTGGAACCGGGACAGCGAACACTGAAGCTTTCTTT
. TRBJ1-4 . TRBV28 CASSLLVGVNEKLFF TGTGCCAGCAGTTTATTGGTTGGAGTTAATGAAAAACTGTTTTTT
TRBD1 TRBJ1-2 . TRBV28 CASSPPGQGSGYTF TGTGCCAGCAGTCCTCCGGGACAGGGGAGTGGCTACACCTTC